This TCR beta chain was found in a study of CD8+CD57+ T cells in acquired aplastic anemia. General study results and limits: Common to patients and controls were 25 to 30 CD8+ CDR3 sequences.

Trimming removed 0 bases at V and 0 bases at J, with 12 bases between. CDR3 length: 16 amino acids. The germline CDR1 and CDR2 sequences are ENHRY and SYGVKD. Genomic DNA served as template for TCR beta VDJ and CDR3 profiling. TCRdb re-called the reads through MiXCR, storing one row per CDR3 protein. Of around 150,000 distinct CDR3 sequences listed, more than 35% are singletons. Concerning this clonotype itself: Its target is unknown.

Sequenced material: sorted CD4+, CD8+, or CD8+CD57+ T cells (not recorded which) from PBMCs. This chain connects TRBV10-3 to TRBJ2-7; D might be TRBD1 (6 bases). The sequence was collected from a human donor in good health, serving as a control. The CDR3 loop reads CAISESMQGFSYEQYF. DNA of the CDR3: TGTGCCATCAGTGAGTCGATGCAGGGGTTCTCCTACGAGCAGTACTTC.